The 5 T cell receptor beta chains in this list originate from one sample, sequenced in a study of blood T cell repertoires in COVID-19 (TCRdb year 2020). Library method: the immunoSEQ multiplex PCR assay. The table comes from immuneACCESS by way of TCRdb, which keeps in-frame sequences with V and J called. Part of the clones is missing from these tables; in studies checked, under half for an unresolved V gene and the rest for unknown reasons. Here the sample has about 45,000 clones; 70% to 85% occur a single time. Of the sample, roughly 33% is held by the ten largest clones. Sequencing used peripheral blood. The receptor source for this set is a woman of 80 years or more with acute or convalescent COVID-19.

The rearrangement uses TRBV30 and TRBJ1-4; D is perhaps TRBD1 (6 bases). The CDR3 covers 15 residues. The V gene lost 0 bases and the J gene lost 5 bases, with 13 bases spanning the gap. CDR1 and CDR2 (germline): GTSNPN, SVGIG (reference sequence). CDR3 sequence (DNA): TGTGCCTGGAGTGTACTTGGGGGCGCGAATGAAAAACTGTTTTTT. It yields the protein CAWSVLGGANEKLFF.

CDR3 nucleotides: TGTGCCACCGGGATACAGGGGGGCACCGGGGAGCTGTTTTTT. Protein sequence: CATGIQGGTGELFF. The chain joins TRBV19 to TRBJ2-2, with 8 bases lining up with TRBD1. V shed 10 bases, J shed 4 bases, and the junction held 8 bases outside the gene matches. This CDR3 is 14 amino acids long. The germline V gene has CDR1 LNHDA and CDR2 SQIVND (reference sequence). Supplemented by reference TRBV19 and TRBJ2-2, the full variable domain reads DGGITQSPKYLFRKEGQNVTLSCEQNLNHDAMYWYRQDPGQGLRLIYYSQIVNDFQKGDIAEGYSVSREKKESFPLTVTSAQKNPTAFYLCATGIQGGTGELFFGEGSRLTVL.

The CDR3 bases are TGCGCCAGCAGTCGACTAATAGCGGGAGGGTTAAATGAGCAGTTCTTC. Its protein is CASSRLIAGGLNEQFF. The chain links TRBV23-1 to TRBJ2-1; 11 bases map to TRBD2. TRBV23-1 is annotated as an ORF whose role is uncertain. The length of the CDR3 is 16 residues. Unmatched junction bases numbered 9, after V lost 4 bases and J lost 7 bases.

V and J are TRBV15 and TRBJ2-7; 9 nucleotides align to TRBD1. The J segment lost 1 base and the V segment lost 5 bases, leaving 3 bases of the junction unmatched. There are 14 residues in the CDR3. In germline, CDR1 is LNHNV, CDR2 YYDKDF (reference sequence). CDR3 nucleotides: TGTGCCACCAGCCAGGACAGGGGATCCTACGAGCAGTACTTC. Translating it yields CATSQDRGSYEQYF.

This clone was picked up one time. The chain employs TRBV19 and TRBJ2-3; 13 nucleotides match TRBD2. The germline CDR1 and CDR2 sequences are LNHDA and SQIVND (reference sequence). The CDR3 has 16 amino acids. V dropped 8 bases and J dropped 6; count of bases not matched to a gene: 11. CDR3 amino acids: CASSPWTSGSGDTQYF. DNA for the CDR3: TGTGCCAGTTCACCCTGGACTAGCGGGAGCGGTGATACGCAGTATTTT.